These T cell receptor beta chains were read from a single sample in a study of CD8 T cells in ankylosing spondylitis. TCRdb fed the 5' RACE reads into MiXCR, producing one record per CDR3 protein. The sample has 150,000 to 200,000 distinct CDR3 sequences; around a sixth are singletons. The sequenced sample was blood, either unsorted or a sorted T cell fraction (not recorded which). The origin of the receptors is a male donor aged 10-30 years with ankylosing spondylitis or in good health (not recorded which). The conserved cysteine and the conserved F or W are not part of the CDR3 here.

cdr3_length,j_call,v_call,cdr3_aa
15,TRBJ2-2,TRBV24-1,ATSDLPGTGPTGELF
11,TRBJ2-3,TRBV7-8,ASSLGPSGTQY
15,TRBJ2-7,TRBV10-3,AISPMPPTGLAYEQY
10,TRBJ1-2,TRBV29-1,SVEDSYYGYT
13,TRBJ2-2,TRBV19,ASSIGLAVVGELF
12,TRBJ2-7,TRBV7-9,ASSLDRPAREQY
12,TRBJ2-2,TRBV5-1,ASSLSEGIGELF
13,TRBJ2-1,TRBV29-1,SVEGDSSSYNEQF
11,TRBJ1-1,TRBV28,ASSRTGGTEAF
10,TRBJ2-1,TRBV29-1,SGYGSSNEQF
12,TRBJ2-3,TRBV20-1,SAPQGALTDTQY
12,TRBJ2-7,TRBV20-1,SARADSPPNEQY
13,TRBJ2-2,TRBV20-1,SARRLADPTGELF
11,TRBJ2-1,TRBV29-1,SALAGVDNEQF
12,TRBJ2-3,TRBV4-1,ASSQVGGTDTQY
14,TRBJ2-1,TRBV7-9,ASSRLTGDGYNEQF
12,TRBJ2-5,TRBV27,ASRLTGYQETQY
11,TRBJ2-3,TRBV12-3/TRBV12-4,ASRLEGVDTQY
12,TRBJ2-1,TRBV2,ASSLPGQRNEQF
11,TRBJ2-3,TRBV2,ARTARSTDTQY
14,TRBJ2-2,TRBV29-1,SARRGGAGDTGELF
15,TRBJ1-1,TRBV4-1,ASSQPGTGGDGTEAF
13,TRBJ2-7,TRBV7-2,ASSKTSGDSYEQY
17,TRBJ2-1,TRBV6-4,ASSDSGTSGWGGYNEQF
9,TRBJ2-1,TRBV29-1,SGEVGTQQF
12,TRBJ1-1,TRBV10-3,AISEFGTGELAF
13,TRBJ2-1,TRBV7-3,ASSLGTSGKHEQF
10,TRBJ1-5,TRBV24-1,ATSDLSSSQH
13,TRBJ2-2,TRBV7-9,ASSLKRGNTGELF
15,TRBJ2-1,TRBV20-1,SARDRWGVEGYNEQF
12,TRBJ2-1,TRBV25-1,ASSESSGGREEF